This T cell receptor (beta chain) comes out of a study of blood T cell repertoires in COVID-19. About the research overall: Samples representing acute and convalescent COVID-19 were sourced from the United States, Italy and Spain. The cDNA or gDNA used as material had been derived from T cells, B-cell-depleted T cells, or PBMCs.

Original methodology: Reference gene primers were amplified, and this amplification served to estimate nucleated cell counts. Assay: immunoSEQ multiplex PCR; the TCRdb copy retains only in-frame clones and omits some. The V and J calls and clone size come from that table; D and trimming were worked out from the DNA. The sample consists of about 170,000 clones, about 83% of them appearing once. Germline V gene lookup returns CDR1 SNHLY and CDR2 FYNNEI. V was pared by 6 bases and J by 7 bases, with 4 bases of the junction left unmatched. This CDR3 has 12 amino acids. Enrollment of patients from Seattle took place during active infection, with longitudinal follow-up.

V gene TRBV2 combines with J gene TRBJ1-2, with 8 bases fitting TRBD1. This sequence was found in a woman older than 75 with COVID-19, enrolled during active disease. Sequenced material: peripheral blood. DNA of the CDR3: TGTGCCAGCAGGGACGACAGGGGTGGCTACACCTTC. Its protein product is CASRDDRGGYTF.